The 19 T cell receptor beta chains given below trace back to one sample, sequenced in a study of beta chain features in type 1 diabetes. The isolated RNA, all of it, was reverse transcribed, so expressed TCRB transcripts were what got sequenced. The protocol was immunoSEQ multiplex PCR, while the TCRdb copy is restricted to in-frame clones and leaves out a portion. The sample records 30,000 to 45,000 clones, around 60% being singletons. Material: Tregs from blood. Receptor source: a woman aged 25 to 39 in good health.

V usage is TRBV23-1 and J usage is TRBJ1-2, with 7 bases matching TRBD1. TRBV23-1 is an ORF, with its function uncertain. The V segment lost 0 bases and the J segment 1 base; nucleotides outside the gene matches: 11. This CDR3 spans 18 amino acids. The CDR3 loop is CASSQSGTVRTYNYGYTF. As DNA, the CDR3 is TGCGCCAGCAGTCAATCCGGGACAGTGAGGACTTATAACTATGGCTACACCTTC.

The rearrangement uses TRBV2 and TRBJ2-5, with 7 positions matching TRBD1. The end of the DNA fits TRBJ2-7 better, so the J call may be wrong. Germline CDR1 SNHLY, CDR2 FYNNEI. The CDR3 sequence is 15 residues long. The CDR3 here is CASSEGTGVPYEQYF. The DNA of the CDR3 is TGTGCCAGCAGTGAAGGGACAGGAGTTCCCTACGAGCAGTACTTC.

The rearrangement links TRBV7-2 to TRBJ2-6; D uncertain. The ends were cut back, 5 bases at V and 2 bases at J, with 10 bases in the middle. Germline V gene sequence: CDR1 SGHTA, CDR2 FQGNSA. The CDR3 is 15 amino acids. CDR3: CASSLSGPGANVLTF. In DNA form, the CDR3 reads TGTGCCAGCAGCCTCAGTGGCCCTGGGGCCAACGTCCTGACTTTC.

V is TRBV6-1 and J is TRBJ2-1; D possibly corresponds to TRBD2 (6 bases). Trimming shortened V by 4 bases and J by 9 bases, and 10 bases separated the two germline ends. The CDR3 is 12 residues long. Germline V gives CDR1 MNHNS, CDR2 SASEGT. CDR3 DNA: TGTGCCAGCAGTGGGGGACTTGGTGAGCAGTTCTTC. This gives the protein CASSGGLGEQFF.

The V and J genes are TRBV19 and TRBJ2-5; 10 bases agree with TRBD1. With V trimmed by 4 bases and J by 0 bases, 5 bases remained unmatched. CDR1 is LNHDA, CDR2 SQIVND, per germline (reference sequence). This CDR3 contains 16 residues. CDR3 in amino acids: CASSTGTGVYQETQYF. The CDR3, as DNA: TGTGCCAGTAGTACCGGGACAGGGGTGTACCAAGAGACCCAGTACTTC.

The V and J genes are TRBV6-5 and TRBJ2-5; 9 positions match TRBD2. The CDR3 has 14 amino acids. Germline V gene lookup returns CDR1 MNHEY and CDR2 SVGAGI. The V and J ends lost 7 bases and 4 bases, in that order; junction bases with no gene match: 7. The CDR3 region is CASNLAGSTETQYF. The CDR3 DNA follows: TGTGCCAGCAACCTAGCGGGAAGCACAGAGACCCAGTACTTC.

This clone was seen a single time. V and J are TRBV28 and TRBJ2-1; TRBD2 is a possible D gene (6 bases). V lost 6 bases and J lost 5, with 17 bases in between. The CDR3 consists of 15 residues. Germline V gene data show CDR1 as MDHEN and CDR2 as SYDVKM. The CDR3 sequence is CASSTAGGPDNEQFF. The CDR3 nucleotides read TGTGCCAGCAGCACGGCTGGAGGGCCCGACAATGAGCAGTTCTTC.

This clone was counted a single time. The V call is TRBV7-8, the J call TRBJ1-5; TRBD1 matches at 12 bases. Unmatched junction bases numbered 6, after V lost 4 bases and J lost 5 bases. Germline-derived CDR1 and CDR2 are SGHVS and FQNEAQ. This CDR3 spans 16 amino acids. CDR3 in DNA: TGTGCCAGCAGCTCCAGGGACAGGGGGCAATATCAGCCCCAGCATTTT. This translates into CASSSRDRGQYQPQHF.

This clone was detected a few times. The V call is TRBV6-1, the J call TRBJ1-6; D is ambiguous. The V and J ends lost 1 base and 14 bases respectively, with 12 bases between them. Germline assignment: CDR1 MNHNS and CDR2 SASEGT. CDR3 length: 13 amino acids. The CDR3 bases are TGTGCCAGCAGTGAAGTGAGGGTCGGGTCCCTCCACTTT. Its protein is CASSEVRVGSLHF.

The sample holds a few counts of this clone. The rearrangement joins TRBV4-2 to TRBJ2-1; 8 positions match TRBD2. Germline trimming cut 5 bases from V and 2 bases from J; bases unmatched to any gene: 5. This CDR3 is built from 15 residues. Per germline, CDR1 LGHNA and CDR2 YNFKEQ. The CDR3 is CASSKSGSPYNEQFF. Here the CDR3 DNA reads TGTGCCAGCAGCAAGAGCGGGAGTCCCTACAATGAGCAGTTCTTC.

This chain connects TRBV7-9 to TRBJ2-2; D not certain. V was trimmed by 5 bases and J by 2 bases, leaving 3 bases between them. The CDR3 extends over 12 amino acids. Germline V gene sequence: CDR1 SEHNR, CDR2 FQNEAQ (reference sequence). Written as DNA, the CDR3 is TGTGCCAGCAGCCCAAACACCGGGGAGCTGTTTTTT. It yields the protein CASSPNTGELFF.

The rearrangement uses TRBV7-2 and TRBJ2-5; 7 bases agree with TRBD1. J lost 3 bases, V lost 5 bases, and 12 bases had no gene match. The germline gives CDR1 SGHTA, CDR2 FQGNSA. The CDR3 loop spans 16 amino acids. The chain's CDR3 is CASSLRSGTAKETQYF. The CDR3 bases are TGTGCCAGCAGCCTACGATCCGGGACAGCGAAAGAGACCCAGTACTTC.

This clone was seen a few times. Here the CDR3 DNA reads TGTGCCAGCAGCTTACTGGGCACAGATACGCAGTATTTT. Translated: CASSLLGTDTQYF. The gene calls are TRBV5-6 and TRBJ2-3; no firm D call. V lost 2 bases, J lost 1 base, and 5 bases lay in between. Germline assignment: CDR1 SGHDT and CDR2 YYEEEE. This CDR3 is built from 13 residues.

This clone was seen a few times. The chain employs TRBV6-5 and TRBJ2-1, with D possibly matching TRBD2 (5 bases). This CDR3 contains 14 residues. With 7 bases removed from V and 6 bases from J, the gap between germline ends came to 16 bases. Germline CDR1 is MNHEY and CDR2 is SVGAGI. The CDR3 spells CASTPLGVGNEQFF. CDR3 bases: TGTGCCAGCACCCCTTTGGGAGTCGGCAATGAGCAGTTCTTC.

This chain uses TRBV11-2 with TRBJ2-6; D possibly corresponds to TRBD1 (6 bases). The CDR3 sequence is 18 residues long. Germline CDR1 SGHAT, CDR2 FQNNGV. Trimming stripped 5 bases from V and 0 bases from J, with 17 bases between. The CDR3 reads CASSRFRDTYSGANVLTF. CDR3 in DNA: TGTGCCAGCAGCCGATTCCGGGACACCTACTCTGGGGCCAACGTCCTGACTTTC.

The table lists this clone with a few counts. The rearrangement links TRBV27 to TRBJ2-1; 10 nucleotides agree with TRBD2. The CDR3 runs 17 residues. The germline V gene encodes CDR1 MNHEY and CDR2 SMNVEV (reference sequence). V was pared by 10 bases and J by 6 bases, with 18 bases of the junction left unmatched. CDR3 coding DNA: TGTGCCACCTATCCCATTAAGCGGGAGGGCCTTGGCAATGAGCAGTTCTTC. It yields the protein CATYPIKREGLGNEQFF.

The chain is built from TRBV2 and TRBJ2-2, with TRBD2 matching 10 bases. V trimming: 7 bases; J trimming: 7 bases; junction bases outside the gene matches: 18. This CDR3 contains 18 residues. Germline V lookup: CDR1 SNHLY, CDR2 FYNNEI. CDR3 DNA: TGTGCCAGCACGTCCCTGGGGCTAACTAGCGGGACTGGCGGGGAGCTGTTTTTT. It codes for CASTSLGLTSGTGGELFF.

The rearrangement joins TRBV23-1 to TRBJ2-3, with TRBD2 matching 7 bases. Being an ORF, TRBV23-1 has a function that is uncertain. Germline trimming cut 3 bases from V and 6 bases from J; bases unmatched to any gene: 21. CDR3 length equals 19 residues. CDR3 region: CASSHQTGVSRLGGDTQYF. The DNA for the CDR3 is TGCGCCAGCAGTCATCAAACTGGGGTGTCTCGCCTGGGAGGGGATACGCAGTATTTT.

J is TRBJ2-1 and V is TRBV6-6; tentatively, D is TRBD1 (6 bases). Germline V CDR1 and CDR2: MNHNY, SVGAGI (reference sequence). The V end was cut by 6 bases, the J end by 6 bases, with 12 bases between. This CDR3 contains 13 residues. Here the CDR3 reads CASSPTGPNEQFF. For the CDR3, the DNA is TGTGCCAGCAGCCCTACAGGGCCCAATGAGCAGTTCTTC.